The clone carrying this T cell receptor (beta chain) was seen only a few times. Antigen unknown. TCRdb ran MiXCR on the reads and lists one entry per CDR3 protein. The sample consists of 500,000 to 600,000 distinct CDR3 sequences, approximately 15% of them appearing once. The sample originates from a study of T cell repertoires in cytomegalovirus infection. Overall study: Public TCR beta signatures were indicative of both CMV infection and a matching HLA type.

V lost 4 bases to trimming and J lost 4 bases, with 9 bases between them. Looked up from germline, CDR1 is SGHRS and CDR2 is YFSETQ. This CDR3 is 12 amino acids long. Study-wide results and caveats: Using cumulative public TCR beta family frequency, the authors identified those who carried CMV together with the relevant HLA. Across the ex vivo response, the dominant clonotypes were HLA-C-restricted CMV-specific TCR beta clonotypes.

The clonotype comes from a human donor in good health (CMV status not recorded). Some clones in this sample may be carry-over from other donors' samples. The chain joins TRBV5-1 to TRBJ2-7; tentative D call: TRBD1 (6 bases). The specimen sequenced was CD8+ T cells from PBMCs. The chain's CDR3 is CASSRDRYEQYF. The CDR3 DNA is TGCGCCAGCAGCCGAGACAGGTACGAGCAGTACTTC.